These T cell receptor beta chains were read from a single sample in a study of T cell repertoires in cytomegalovirus infection. Their target antigens are unknown. TCRdb recomputed calls from the reads with MiXCR, one row per CDR3 protein. The profile covers hundreds of thousands of distinct CDR3 sequences, with roughly a third appearing a single time and roughly 18% taken by the ten largest. The input for sequencing was cultured PBMCs, taken from culture after CMV antigen stimulation. These receptors were collected from a human donor in good health (CMV status not recorded). Some clones in this sample may be carry-over from other donors' samples. Both conserved end residues are part of each CDR3. The order of the fields is clone size, V gene, D gene, J gene, CDR3 DNA, CDR3 protein. D genes are given only for firm matches. Size values are once, few and many counts, or a class for expanded clones, and some rows have none.

size: .; V: TRBV6-5; D: .; J: TRBJ1-1; DNA: TGTGCCAGCAGTCTCCGATCGGGGATGGCAACTTTCTTT; CDR3: CASSLRSGMATFF
size: .; V: TRBV20-1; D: .; J: TRBJ2-2; DNA: TGCAGTGCCAAGTTTCAGGGGCCCGATGGGGAGCTGTTTTTT; CDR3: CSAKFQGPDGELFF
size: few; V: TRBV7-8; D: .; J: TRBJ2-5; DNA: TGTGCCAGCAGCTTAGGGTTTGCGGAAGAGACCCAGTACTTC; CDR3: CASSLGFAEETQYF
size: .; V: TRBV5-6; D: .; J: TRBJ1-5; DNA: TGTGCCAGCAGCCTTACAGGCCGTAGTTTTCAGCCCCAGCATTTT; CDR3: CASSLTGRSFQPQHF
size: few; V: TRBV7-9; D: .; J: TRBJ1-3; DNA: TGTGCCAGCAGCTTAGGTTGGGGATTAACTGGAAACACCATATATTTT; CDR3: CASSLGWGLTGNTIYF
size: many; V: TRBV7-2; D: TRBD1; J: TRBJ1-1; DNA: TGTGCCAGCAGCTTAGGTGGGACAGGGAACACTGAAGCTTTCTTT; CDR3: CASSLGGTGNTEAFF
size: many; V: TRBV7-2; D: .; J: TRBJ1-1; DNA: TGTGCCAGCAGCTTCAGCCGATTTGAAGCTTTCTTT; CDR3: CASSFSRFEAFF
size: .; V: TRBV3-1; D: TRBD2; J: TRBJ2-7; DNA: TGTGCCAGCAGCCAAGGGAGAACTAGCGGGGGTCCCCCCTCCTACGAGCAGTACTTC; CDR3: CASSQGRTSGGPPSYEQYF
size: many; V: TRBV7-2; D: TRBD1; J: TRBJ1-2; DNA: TGTGCCAGCAGGACACTGACAGGGGGAGGTGGCTACACCTTC; CDR3: CASRTLTGGGGYTF
size: .; V: TRBV4-2; D: .; J: TRBJ1-2; DNA: TGTGCCAGCAGCCAAGATCCGGGGGCGCGTAGCTACACCTTC; CDR3: CASSQDPGARSYTF
size: .; V: TRBV10-3; D: TRBD2; J: TRBJ2-5; DNA: TGTGCCATCAGTGGGCCGGGGGGTCAAGAGACCCAGTACTTC; CDR3: CAISGPGGQETQYF
size: few; V: TRBV15; D: .; J: TRBJ1-1; DNA: TGTGCCACCAGCAGAATGAGGACAGATGAAGCTTTCTTT; CDR3: CATSRMRTDEAFF
size: many; V: TRBV7-9; D: .; J: TRBJ1-3; DNA: TGTGCCAGCAGCTTTTACGCGGGGGGAAACACCATATATTTT; CDR3: CASSFYAGGNTIYF
size: few; V: TRBV11-2; D: TRBD1; J: TRBJ2-5; DNA: TGTGCCAGCAGCTTTGGTGTAGGGGGCGAGACCCAGTACTTC; CDR3: CASSFGVGGETQYF
size: .; V: TRBV20-1; D: .; J: TRBJ2-7; DNA: TGCAGTGCGGAGGGAGCGGTCTCCTACGAGCAGTACTTC; CDR3: CSAEGAVSYEQYF
size: .; V: TRBV2; D: .; J: TRBJ1-1; DNA: TGTGCCAGCAGGACAGAAACGAACACTGAAGCTTTCTTT; CDR3: CASRTETNTEAFF
size: few; V: TRBV12-3/TRBV12-4; D: .; J: TRBJ1-6; DNA: TGTGCCAGCAGTTTCGGTCAGGGTCATTCACCCCTCCACTTT; CDR3: CASSFGQGHSPLHF
size: few; V: TRBV7-7; D: .; J: TRBJ2-1; DNA: TGTGCCAGCAGCTTACGGGGGGCTGAGCAGTTCTTC; CDR3: CASSLRGAEQFF
size: .; V: TRBV6-1; D: .; J: TRBJ2-1; DNA: TGTGCCAGCAGAAAGTACAATGAGCAGTTCTTC; CDR3: CASRKYNEQFF
size: many; V: TRBV7-2; D: .; J: TRBJ2-7; DNA: TGTGCCAGCAGCCCCGGGGTAGCGACCACCTACGAGCAGTACTTC; CDR3: CASSPGVATTYEQYF
size: many; V: TRBV7-2; D: .; J: TRBJ1-2; DNA: TGTGCCAGCAGTCGCGACAGTTCCTATGGCTACACCTTC; CDR3: CASSRDSSYGYTF
size: .; V: TRBV12-5; D: .; J: TRBJ2-3; DNA: TGTGCTAGTGCTATCACAGATACGCAGTATTTT; CDR3: CASAITDTQYF
size: .; V: TRBV3-1; D: TRBD1; J: TRBJ1-5; DNA: TGTGCCAGCAGCCAAGATCCGGGACAGGGGAGGCAGCCCCAGCATTTT; CDR3: CASSQDPGQGRQPQHF
size: .; V: TRBV10-3; D: .; J: TRBJ2-3; DNA: TGTGCCATCAGTGGAACACAAGATACGCAGTATTTT; CDR3: CAISGTQDTQYF
size: .; V: TRBV5-6; D: TRBD1; J: TRBJ1-1; DNA: TGTGCCAGCAGCCTCCGGGACAGGGGCGAAAACACTGAAGCTTTCTTT; CDR3: CASSLRDRGENTEAFF
size: .; V: TRBV28; D: .; J: TRBJ1-5; DNA: TGTGCCAGCAGTCTTAAGTGGGGGGGGGCGGGCTTTGCCCAGCATTTT; CDR3: CASSLKWGGAGFAQHF
size: .; V: TRBV5-3; D: TRBD2; J: TRBJ2-7; DNA: TGTGCCAGCAGGTATAGCGGGCGGGGCCCGCACGAGCAGTACTTC; CDR3: CASRYSGRGPHEQYF
size: few; V: TRBV10-3; D: TRBD1; J: TRBJ1-3; DNA: TGTGCCATCAGGACAGGGTATCCTGGAAACACCATATATTTT; CDR3: CAIRTGYPGNTIYF
size: few; V: TRBV4-1; D: .; J: TRBJ2-5; DNA: TGCGCCAGCAGCGATGCCGTAAGGGGACTCCGTTCGGTTGAGACCCAGTACTTC; CDR3: CASSDAVRGLRSVETQYF
size: few; V: TRBV20-1; D: .; J: TRBJ1-6; DNA: TGCAGTGCTAGGGGCTCCTATAATTCACCCCTCCACTTT; CDR3: CSARGSYNSPLHF
size: few; V: TRBV23-1; D: TRBD2; J: TRBJ2-2; DNA: TGCGCCAGCAGCCATAGCGGGAGGGTAGCCGGGGAGCTGTTTTTT; CDR3: CASSHSGRVAGELFF
size: .; V: TRBV28; D: .; J: TRBJ1-1; DNA: TGTGCCAGCAGTTTACAGGGGCGGAACACTGAAGCTTTCTTT; CDR3: CASSLQGRNTEAFF
size: .; V: TRBV28; D: .; J: TRBJ2-1; DNA: TGTGCCAGCAGTGGCCTTCGAGCTAGATCCTACAATGAGCAGTTCTTC; CDR3: CASSGLRARSYNEQFF
size: few; V: TRBV28; D: .; J: TRBJ2-2; DNA: TGTGCCAGCAGTTTTGGTCCGGGACTCGGTAACACCGGGGAGCTGTTTTTT; CDR3: CASSFGPGLGNTGELFF
size: .; V: TRBV6-1; D: TRBD1; J: TRBJ1-5; DNA: TGTGCCAGCAGTGAAGAGGCGCGGACAGGGGATGCCCAGCATTTT; CDR3: CASSEEARTGDAQHF
size: few; V: TRBV12-3/TRBV12-4; D: .; J: TRBJ1-5; DNA: TGTGCCAGCACCTCGGGACTCCCCAATCAGCCCCAGCATTTT; CDR3: CASTSGLPNQPQHF
size: .; V: TRBV15; D: .; J: TRBJ2-1; DNA: TGTGCCACCAGCAGAGTATGGGACTCGGTTGAGCAGTTCTTC; CDR3: CATSRVWDSVEQFF
size: .; V: TRBV4-1; D: TRBD1; J: TRBJ1-5; DNA: TGCGCCAGCAGCCAAGTGGGCAGGGGGCTAAATCAGCCCCAGCATTTT; CDR3: CASSQVGRGLNQPQHF
size: .; V: TRBV7-2; D: .; J: TRBJ2-7; DNA: TGTGCCAGCAGCTTACGGATTACAAGCTCCTACGAGCAGTACTTC; CDR3: CASSLRITSSYEQYF
size: .; V: TRBV5-4; D: .; J: TRBJ2-7; DNA: TGTGCCAGCAGCAAGGGAGGCGGCCTCTACGAGCAGTACTTC; CDR3: CASSKGGGLYEQYF
size: .; V: TRBV7-8; D: .; J: TRBJ1-1; DNA: TGTGCCAGCAGCCACCGTGGGCCATCGAACACTGAAGCTTTCTTT; CDR3: CASSHRGPSNTEAFF
size: .; V: TRBV15; D: .; J: TRBJ2-5; DNA: TGTGCCACCAGCACCCCGAGACGGGAGACCCAGTACTTC; CDR3: CATSTPRRETQYF
size: .; V: TRBV4-1; D: TRBD2; J: TRBJ2-1; DNA: TGCGCCAGCAGTCGGCTAGCGGGAGTGATCAATGAGCAGTTCTTC; CDR3: CASSRLAGVINEQFF
size: .; V: TRBV7-2; D: .; J: TRBJ2-4; DNA: TGTGCCAGCAGCCCTATGGCGAGGATAGCCAAAAACATTCAGTACTTC; CDR3: CASSPMARIAKNIQYF
size: .; V: TRBV7-2; D: TRBD2; J: TRBJ2-3; DNA: TGTGCCAGCAGCTTAGCGCTGACTAGCGGGAGGGCCGCAGATACGCAGTATTTT; CDR3: CASSLALTSGRAADTQYF
size: .; V: TRBV5-6; D: TRBD2; J: TRBJ2-7; DNA: TGTGCCAGCAGCTCCAAGACTAGCGGGGGGCAAGTGTGGTACTTC; CDR3: CASSSKTSGGQVWYF
size: few; V: TRBV7-4; D: TRBD2; J: TRBJ2-5; DNA: TGTGCCAGCAGCTGGTTCACTAGCGGACAAGAGACCCAGTACTTC; CDR3: CASSWFTSGQETQYF
size: few; V: TRBV6-1; D: TRBD1; J: TRBJ1-4; DNA: TGTGCCAGCAGTAACAGGGGGTTCCTAGGGGAAAAACTGTTTTTT; CDR3: CASSNRGFLGEKLFF
size: few; V: TRBV18; D: .; J: TRBJ1-5; DNA: TGTGCCAGCTCTCAAGCGGGCCCAACAGGCAATCAGCCCCAGCATTTT; CDR3: CASSQAGPTGNQPQHF
size: .; V: TRBV11-2; D: TRBD2; J: TRBJ2-3; DNA: TGTGCCAGCAGCTTAAGCGGGAGCTACACAGATACGCAGTATTTT; CDR3: CASSLSGSYTDTQYF
size: many; V: TRBV7-2; D: .; J: TRBJ2-7; DNA: TGTGCCAGCAGCCCTGTTGGGGGCTACGAGCAGTACTTC; CDR3: CASSPVGGYEQYF